These T cell receptor beta chains were read from a single sample in a study of T cells in Graves' hyperthyroidism and ophthalmopathy. TCRdb processed the multiplex PCR reads anew with MiXCR; each CDR3 protein has one entry. The sample records about 600,000 distinct CDR3 sequences, over 12% being singletons. Sequenced sample: blood. The receptor source for this set is a woman aged 18-29 years with Graves' ophthalmopathy. Both conserved end residues are part of each CDR3. Not all rows give a size; the values are once, few, many and, for expanded clones, a class.

v_gene,abundance,j_gene,CDR3aa
TRBV7-9,many,TRBJ2-1,CASSLKAGGPYNEQFF
TRBV19,NA,TRBJ1-4,CASGSRTGEKLFF
TRBV27,many,TRBJ1-1,CASSLGPGGAEAFF
TRBV11-2,few,TRBJ2-3,CASSLSSGSPHTDTQYF
TRBV7-3,many,TRBJ1-4,CASSRPAGAWGNEKLFF
TRBV12-3/TRBV12-4,many,TRBJ2-7,CASSLPRDPREQYF
TRBV27,many,TRBJ1-1,CASSRDRGLGDTEAFF
TRBV6-1,many,TRBJ2-7,CASSYRGDYEQYF
TRBV7-9,many,TRBJ2-7,CASSFRGDSYEQYF
TRBV11-1,many,TRBJ2-3,CASSPLPRRADTQYF
TRBV19,few,TRBJ2-3,CASSMAWRAGSTDTQYF
TRBV11-2,few,TRBJ2-2,CASSFPTSGINTGELFF
TRBV7-9,many,TRBJ2-1,CASSHVPDSYNEQFF
TRBV12-3/TRBV12-4,NA,TRBJ2-2,CASKGLASGELFF
TRBV12-3/TRBV12-4,many,TRBJ2-5,CASKWLAGGETQYF
TRBV5-5,many,TRBJ2-2,CASSLGLAGGSNTGELFF
TRBV29-1,few,TRBJ1-3,CSTLAGGRAGNTIYF
TRBV28,many,TRBJ2-7,CASSFQGAVYEQYF
TRBV7-2,NA,TRBJ2-3,CASSLGTVSPYF
TRBV2,many,TRBJ2-6,CASPDSPSGANVLTF
TRBV28,many,TRBJ2-7,CASSYLGTGPYEQYF
TRBV4-2,few,TRBJ2-3,CASSQVKTDTQYF
TRBV30,many,TRBJ2-1,CAWRPLAELGWNNEQFF
TRBV7-8,few,TRBJ1-4,CASSLETNEKLFF
TRBV2,NA,TRBJ1-4,CASSGRVNEKLFF
TRBV18,many,TRBJ2-3,CASSQLAGGTDTQYF
TRBV10-3,many,TRBJ2-5,CAISEIGETQYF
TRBV20-1,NA,TRBJ2-6,CSARPTGAGANVLTF
TRBV20-1,few,TRBJ1-1,CSARGDADKMNTEAFF
TRBV3-2,many,TRBJ1-2,CASRRGQGRHYGYTF
TRBV6-1,few,TRBJ2-5,CASSEVRQGGKTQYF
TRBV2,many,TRBJ1-1,CASSGWTGTEAFF
TRBV7-9,many,TRBJ2-7,CASSSSSQVGFYEQYF
TRBV7-9,few,TRBJ2-5,CASSPGTSGNKETQYF
TRBV29-1,many,TRBJ2-1,CSVSTGGKHNEQFF
TRBV28,many,TRBJ1-5,CASSLSSDQPQHF
TRBV27,many,TRBJ2-5,CASSPSFGRQETQYF
TRBV20-1,many,TRBJ2-7,CSARGELGYEQYF
TRBV5-1,many,TRBJ1-4,CASSYQGAANEKLFF
TRBV20-1,many,TRBJ2-5,CSAHDRASIKTQYF
TRBV27,few,TRBJ2-3,CASSARLAGVVSVDTQYF
TRBV2,many,TRBJ1-2,CASNLEEHGYTF
TRBV12-3/TRBV12-4,many,TRBJ1-1,CASSPLVTGVTEAFF